This T cell receptor (beta chain) was profiled in a study of control samples from healthy donors and cancer patients. With V trimmed by 2 bases and J by 8 bases, 4 bases remained unmatched. The CDR3 is 13 residues long. Germline-derived CDR1 and CDR2 are MNHNS and SASEGT. Here immunoSEQ multiplex PCR was the method, and the copy in TCRdb shows in-frame clones only, minus some. There are about 120,000 clones in the sample; approximately 87% occur only once, and 3.5% to 4.5% lies in the top ten. The sample was PBMCs. The chain joins TRBV6-1 to TRBJ1-2, with TRBD1 matching over 8 bases. This clonotype originated in a woman aged 55 to 70 with lung cancer. The CDR3 nucleotides read TGTGCCAGCAGTGAACTCCGACAGGGGGGCTACACCTTC. Its protein product is CASSELRQGGYTF.